The subject of this entry is one TCR beta chain. The CDR3 loop spans 14 amino acids. V lost 0 bases to trimming and J lost 2 bases, with 8 bases between them. Germline V gene data show CDR1 as SGHRS and CDR2 as YFSETQ. Libraries were prepared by immunoSEQ multiplex PCR; TCRdb keeps only in-frame clonotypes and omits some of them. In the table there are fewer than 200,000 clones, around four fifths of which are singletons. The sample originates from a study of blood T cell repertoires in COVID-19. Study in general: The study drew acute and convalescent COVID-19 samples from the United States, Italy and Spain. The analysed material was cDNA or gDNA that came from T cells, B-cell-depleted T cells, or PBMCs.

Enrolled during active infection, Seattle patients were then followed longitudinally. Sequencing was carried out using peripheral blood. The chain has TRBV5-1 and TRBJ1-2; D is unclear. This receptor was taken from a woman older than 75 with COVID-19, enrolled during active disease. For the CDR3, the DNA is TGCGCCAGCAGCTTGGAAGAACTGAACTATGGCTACACCTTC. Translated, it gives CASSLEELNYGYTF. Supplemented by reference TRBV5-1 and TRBJ1-2, the full variable domain reads KAGVTQTPRYLIKTRGQQVTLSCSPISGHRSVSWYQQTPGQGLQFLFEYFSETQRNKGNFPGRFSGRQFSNSRSEMNVSTLELGDSALYLCASSLEELNYGYTFGSGTRLTVV.